The 27 T cell receptor beta chains in this list originate from one sample, sequenced in a study of blood T cell repertoires in COVID-19. Assay used: immunoSEQ multiplex PCR; TCRdb lists only in-frame clones, some missing. The sample records fewer than 300,000 clones, approximately 92% being singletons. The material sequenced was PBMCs or T cells enriched from blood (not recorded which). The receptors come from a woman aged 25-40 years who had recovered from COVID-19.

This clone appeared a single time. V is TRBV30 and J is TRBJ1-2; maybe TRBD1 (5 bases). Per the germline V gene, CDR1 is GTSNPN and CDR2 is SVGIG (reference sequence). V lost 4 bases, J lost 7 bases, and 16 bases lay in between. The CDR3 extends over 13 amino acids. The CDR3 region has the DNA TGTGCCTGGACCCCCGGGGGGGTAAGTGGCTACACCTTC. It encodes CAWTPGGVSGYTF.

This chain links TRBV5-8 with TRBJ1-1; 7 nucleotides line up with TRBD1. This CDR3 has 17 residues. CDR1 is SGHTS and CDR2 is YDEGEE in the germline V gene. Trimming cost V 2 bases and J 0 bases; bases outside gene matches: 10. This chain's CDR3 is CASSLSDRVGMNTEAFF. As DNA, the CDR3 is TGTGCCAGCAGCTTAAGTGACAGGGTCGGGATGAACACTGAAGCTTTCTTT.

The CDR3 nucleotides are TGTGCCAGCAGTCTAGGGACTAGCTTTTACAATGAGCAGTTCTTC. This gives the protein CASSLGTSFYNEQFF. The rearrangement links TRBV27 to TRBJ2-1, with 9 bases aligning to TRBD2. The germline CDR1 and CDR2 sequences are MNHEY and SMNVEV (reference sequence). This CDR3 has 15 residues. V lost 5 bases to trimming and J lost 4 bases; unmatched junction nucleotides: 6.

This clone was found once. The chain joins TRBV6-5 to TRBJ1-2; 8 nucleotides match TRBD1. Germline V gene data show CDR1 as MNHEY and CDR2 as SVGAGI. CDR3 length: 14 amino acids. Unmatched junction bases numbered 9, after V lost 4 bases and J lost 8 bases. As DNA, the CDR3 is TGTGCCAGCAGTTCCGGACAGGGAAATCGGGGCTACACCTTC. It specifies CASSSGQGNRGYTF.

J is TRBJ1-6 and V is TRBV7-3; 10 bases are a match to TRBD1. Unmatched junction bases numbered 9, after V lost 5 bases and J lost 11 bases. The CDR3 length is 15 residues. Germline V CDR1 and CDR2: SGHTA, FQGTGA. CDR3 sequence: CASSHPTGGGTPLHF. Here the CDR3 DNA reads TGTGCCAGCAGCCACCCGACAGGGGGCGGGACACCCCTCCACTTT. Looking up the rest from reference TRBV7-3 and TRBJ1-6 gives the full variable domain: GAGVSQTPSNKVTEKGKYVELRCDPISGHTALYWYRQSLGQGPEFLIYFQGTGAADDSGLPNDRFFAVRPEGSVSTLKIQRTERGDSAVYLCASSHPTGGGTPLHFGNGTRLTVT.

The CDR3 DNA is TGTGCCAGCAGTTTGCCGATAGCTAACTATGGCTACACCTTC. Translation: CASSLPIANYGYTF. V is TRBV28 and J is TRBJ1-2, with no clear D. V was cut by 3 bases and J by 0 bases, with 8 bases left in between. There are 14 residues in the CDR3. Germline V gene sequence: CDR1 MDHEN, CDR2 SYDVKM.

This clone is a singleton in its sample. The chain combines TRBV7-9 with TRBJ2-3, with D maybe TRBD2 (6 bases). V was cut by 5 bases and J by 1 base, with 16 bases left in between. The germline V gene encodes CDR1 SEHNR and CDR2 FQNEAQ (reference sequence). The CDR3 has 16 residues. CDR3 residues: CASSMTGERGTDTQYF. The CDR3 nucleotides are TGTGCCAGCAGCATGACGGGAGAGCGGGGCACAGATACGCAGTATTTT.

This sequence joins TRBV19 and TRBJ1-5; no firm D call. This CDR3 is built from 16 residues. Germline CDR1 and CDR2: LNHDA and SQIVND (reference sequence). V lost 1 base and J lost 3, with 13 bases in between. CDR3 DNA sequence: TGTGCCAGTAGTATAGGTGGTCACGCGTACAATCAGCCCCAGCATTTT. Amino acids: CASSIGGHAYNQPQHF.

This chain connects TRBV4-2 to TRBJ2-1; 9 nucleotides align to TRBD2. Germline CDR1 reads LGHNA; CDR2 reads YNFKEQ. V trimming: 3 bases; J trimming: 5 bases; junction bases outside the gene matches: 8. This CDR3 is 16 amino acids long. Here the CDR3 DNA reads TGTGCCAGCAGCCACGTTAGACTAGCGGAGAACAATGAGCAGTTCTTC. It encodes CASSHVRLAENNEQFF.

This clone was found a few times. The chain has TRBV28 and TRBJ1-5; D is uncertain. The CDR3 consists of 14 residues. Trimming cost V 7 bases and J 4 bases, with 14 bases left between them. Germline CDR1 and CDR2: MDHEN and SYDVKM. CDR3 DNA: TGTGCCAGCACCCCACGGGAGCCGAATCAGCCCCAGCATTTT. This sequence encodes CASTPREPNQPQHF.

This clone was found once. The V and J genes are TRBV28 and TRBJ2-7; 11 bases align to TRBD2. This CDR3 contains 16 residues. The trim removed 5 bases at V and 3 bases at J, leaving 9 bases unmatched. Germline lookup yields CDR1 MDHEN and CDR2 SYDVKM. Written as DNA, the CDR3 is TGTGCCAGCAGTCTCCTCCTAGCGGGAGGAGTCTACGAGCAGTACTTC. It yields the protein CASSLLLAGGVYEQYF.

The V call is TRBV4-3, the J call TRBJ2-4; no definite D call. Germline V gives CDR1 LGHNA, CDR2 YSLEER. Deletions cut 0 bases from V and 0 bases from J, with 6 bases between. The CDR3 runs to 15 residues. CDR3: CASSQDTLAKNIQYF. The CDR3, as DNA: TGCGCCAGCAGCCAAGATACTTTAGCCAAAAACATTCAGTACTTC.

The J gene is TRBJ2-7, the V gene TRBV9; no reliable D call. The germline CDR1 and CDR2 sequences are SGDLS and YYNGEE. V lost 4 bases and J lost 6, with 14 bases in between. The CDR3 runs to 13 residues. DNA for the CDR3: TGTGCCAGCAGCCCCGAGTTAAGTGGCGAGCAGTACTTC. Translated: CASSPELSGEQYF.

The gene calls are TRBV19 and TRBJ1-4; TRBD1 is a possible D gene (5 bases). The CDR3 covers 15 residues. Trimming cost V 2 bases and J 0 bases, with 7 bases left between them. Per the germline V gene, CDR1 is LNHDA and CDR2 is SQIVND (reference sequence). The CDR3 DNA sequence: TGTGCCAGTAGTATACAGGGCGCAACTAATGAAAAACTGTTTTTT. Protein: CASSIQGATNEKLFF.

The V call is TRBV19, the J call TRBJ1-1, with a weak D call TRBD1 (6 bases). This CDR3 comprises 15 residues. Germline CDR1 is LNHDA and CDR2 is SQIVND (reference sequence). V dropped 4 bases and J dropped 6 bases, with 18 bases sitting between them. The chain's CDR3 is CASSKSRGREAEAFF. The CDR3 bases are TGTGCCAGTAGTAAATCGCGGGGGCGGGAAGCTGAAGCTTTCTTT.

The chain is built from TRBV6-6 and TRBJ2-7, with 9 bases identical to TRBD2. Looked up from germline, CDR1 is MNHNY and CDR2 is SVGAGI (reference sequence). The ends lost 7 bases at V and 1 base at J; junction bases unmatched: 8. The CDR3 loop spans 15 amino acids. This chain's CDR3 is CASTQRSGGSYEQYF. CDR3 nucleotide sequence: TGTGCCAGCACCCAGAGAAGCGGGGGGTCCTACGAGCAGTACTTC.

The chain couples TRBV5-1 to TRBJ2-1, with 9 bases that match TRBD2. V lost 0 bases, J lost 0 bases, and 4 bases stayed unmatched. This CDR3 has 17 residues. CDR1 and CDR2 (germline): SGHRS, YFSETQ. This CDR3 is CASSLVAGVSSYNEQFF. The CDR3 region has the DNA TGCGCCAGCAGCTTGGTAGCGGGAGTCAGCTCCTACAATGAGCAGTTCTTC.

The CDR3 spells CASSDNEELREWNTGELFF. CDR3 in DNA: TGCGCCAGCAGTGACAATGAAGAATTACGGGAGTGGAACACCGGGGAGCTGTTTTTT. The chain combines TRBV10-1 with TRBJ2-2; the D gene is possibly TRBD2 (6 bases). This CDR3 region has 19 residues. CDR1 and CDR2 from the germline V gene are WNHNN and SYGVQD (reference sequence). V was shortened by 3 bases and J by 1 base, with 21 bases between the two germline ends.

The chain employs TRBV30 and TRBJ1-5; D might be TRBD1 (5 bases). This CDR3 is built from 14 residues. The germline V gene has CDR1 GTSNPN and CDR2 SVGIG (reference sequence). V lost 2 bases and J lost 2, with 10 bases in between. The CDR3 loop is CAWSRSRGNQPQHF. The CDR3 DNA sequence: TGTGCCTGGAGTCGTTCCAGGGGCAATCAGCCCCAGCATTTT.

The chain combines TRBV11-1 with TRBJ2-7; 9 nucleotides line up with TRBD1. J was trimmed by 7 bases and V by 5 bases; bases with no gene match: 9. Germline V gene lookup returns CDR1 SGHAT and CDR2 FQDESV (reference sequence). CDR3 length equals 14 residues. Written as DNA, the CDR3 is TGTGCCAGCAGCCAGGCACAGGGGGCTTATGAGCAGTACTTC. The encoded protein is CASSQAQGAYEQYF.

On this clone itself: Compared with germline, one end of the junction differs, possibly owing to a read error. The chain recombines TRBV7-7 with TRBJ2-7; D not certain. Germline V lookup: CDR1 SSHAT, CDR2 FNYEAQ (reference sequence). The CDR3 spans 15 residues. Here the CDR3 DNA reads TGTGCTAGCAGCTTAGAAGGCGTTGGGCAGTACGAGCAGTACTTC. Amino acid sequence: CASSLEGVGQYEQYF.

V is TRBV30 and J is TRBJ2-7; 12 bases fit TRBD2. The CDR3 loop spans 15 amino acids. V shed 3 bases and J 1 base; nucleotides not matched to a gene: 4. CDR1 is GTSNPN and CDR2 is SVGIG in the germline V gene (reference sequence). CDR3 sequence: CAWSDGLAGSYEQYF. The CDR3 DNA follows: TGTGCCTGGAGCGACGGACTAGCGGGGTCCTACGAGCAGTACTTC.

This clone was seen just once. The chain combines TRBV10-3 with TRBJ1-2; 8 bases are shared with TRBD1. The CDR3 runs 15 residues. The V gene end was trimmed by 2 bases and the J gene end by 2 bases; junction bases not matched to a gene: 4. CDR1 is ENHRY and CDR2 is SYGVKD in the germline V gene. CDR3 loop: CAISEIAGGNYGYTF. CDR3 bases: TGTGCCATCAGTGAGATCGCAGGGGGCAACTATGGCTACACCTTC.

This rearrangement joins TRBV28 to TRBJ1-3, with no clear D. The CDR3 runs to 13 residues. The V and J ends lost 7 bases and 2 bases respectively, with 9 bases between them. Germline assignment: CDR1 MDHEN and CDR2 SYDVKM. For the CDR3, the DNA is TGTGCCAGCACCCCGGTGGCTGGAAACACCATATATTTT. Protein product: CASTPVAGNTIYF.

This clone was seen more than once but under ten times. The chain links TRBV30 to TRBJ2-3; the D is unclear. The CDR3 covers 13 residues. Per the germline V gene, CDR1 is GTSNPN and CDR2 is SVGIG (reference sequence). V dropped 3 bases and J dropped 2 bases, with 9 bases sitting between them. The DNA for the CDR3 is TGTGCCTGGAGCCGGAGTTTCACAGATACGCAGTATTTT. Amino acids: CAWSRSFTDTQYF.

V usage is TRBV28 and J usage is TRBJ1-5, with D possibly matching TRBD1 (5 bases). Germline V CDR1 and CDR2: MDHEN, SYDVKM. Trimming took off 6 bases at V and 6 bases at J, with 18 bases between the two ends. This CDR3 has 15 residues. The CDR3 protein is CASRSGQGKGQPQHF. The DNA for the CDR3 is TGTGCCAGCAGGTCAGGGCAGGGTAAGGGTCAGCCCCAGCATTTT.

J is TRBJ2-5 and V is TRBV27; D might be TRBD1 (5 bases). This CDR3 is 15 amino acids long. Germline V CDR1 and CDR2: MNHEY, SMNVEV (reference sequence). V was cut by 5 bases and J by 5 bases, with 18 bases left in between. In DNA, the CDR3 is TGTGCCAGCAGTCCCGATTGGGCAGGGCCGGAGACCCAGTACTTC. As protein: CASSPDWAGPETQYF.